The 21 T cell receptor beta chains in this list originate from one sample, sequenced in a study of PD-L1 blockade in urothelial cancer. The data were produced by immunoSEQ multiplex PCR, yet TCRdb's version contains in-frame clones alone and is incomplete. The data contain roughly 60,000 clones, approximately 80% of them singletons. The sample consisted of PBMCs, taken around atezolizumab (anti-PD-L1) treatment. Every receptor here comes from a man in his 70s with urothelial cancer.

CDR3 amino acids: CASSDRGEDEQFF. The CDR3 DNA reads TGTGCCAGTAGTGATAGAGGGGAGGATGAGCAGTTCTTC. This chain joins TRBV19 and TRBJ2-1, with D perhaps TRBD2 (6 bases). Germline V gene data show CDR1 as LNHDA and CDR2 as SQIVND (reference sequence). Trimming removed 5 bases at V and 8 bases at J, with 13 bases between. CDR3 length: 13 amino acids.

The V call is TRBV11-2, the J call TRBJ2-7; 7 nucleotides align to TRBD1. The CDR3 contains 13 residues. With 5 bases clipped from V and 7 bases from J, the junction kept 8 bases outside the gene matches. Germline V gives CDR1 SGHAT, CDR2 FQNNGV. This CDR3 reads CASSPRTGGEQYF. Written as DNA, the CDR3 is TGTGCCAGCAGCCCACGGACAGGTGGGGAGCAGTACTTC.

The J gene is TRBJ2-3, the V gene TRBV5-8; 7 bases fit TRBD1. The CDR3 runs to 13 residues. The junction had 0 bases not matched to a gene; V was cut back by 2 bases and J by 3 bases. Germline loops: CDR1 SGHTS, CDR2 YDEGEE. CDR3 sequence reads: CASSLQGTDTQYF. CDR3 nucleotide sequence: TGTGCCAGCAGCTTACAGGGGACAGATACGCAGTATTTT.

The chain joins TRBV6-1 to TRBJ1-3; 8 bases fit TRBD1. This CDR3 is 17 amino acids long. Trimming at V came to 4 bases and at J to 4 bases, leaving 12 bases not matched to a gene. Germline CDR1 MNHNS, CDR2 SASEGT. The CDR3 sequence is CASSANRGEWTGNTIYF. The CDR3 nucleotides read TGTGCCAGCAGTGCGAACAGGGGGGAATGGACCGGAAACACCATATATTTT.

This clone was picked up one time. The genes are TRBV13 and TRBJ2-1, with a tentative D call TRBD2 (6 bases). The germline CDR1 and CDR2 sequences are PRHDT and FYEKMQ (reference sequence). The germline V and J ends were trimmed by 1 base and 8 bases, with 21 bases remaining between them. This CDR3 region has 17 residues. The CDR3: CASSLALGRRRSDEQFF. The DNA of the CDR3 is TGTGCCAGCAGCTTAGCACTCGGGAGAAGAAGGTCGGATGAGCAGTTCTTC.

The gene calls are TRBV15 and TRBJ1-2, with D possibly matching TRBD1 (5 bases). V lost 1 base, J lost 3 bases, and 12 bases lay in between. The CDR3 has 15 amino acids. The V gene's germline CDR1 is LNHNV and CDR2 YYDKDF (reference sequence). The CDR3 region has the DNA TGTGCCACCAGCAGAGCCCAGACGGGGGACTATGGCTACACCTTC. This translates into CATSRAQTGDYGYTF.

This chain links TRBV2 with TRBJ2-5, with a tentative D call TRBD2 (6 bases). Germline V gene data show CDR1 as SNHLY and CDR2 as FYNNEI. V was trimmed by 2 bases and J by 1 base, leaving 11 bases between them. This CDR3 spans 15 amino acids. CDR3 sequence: CASSEIAGTQETQYF. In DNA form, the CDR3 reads TGTGCCAGCAGTGAAATTGCGGGGACCCAAGAGACCCAGTACTTC.

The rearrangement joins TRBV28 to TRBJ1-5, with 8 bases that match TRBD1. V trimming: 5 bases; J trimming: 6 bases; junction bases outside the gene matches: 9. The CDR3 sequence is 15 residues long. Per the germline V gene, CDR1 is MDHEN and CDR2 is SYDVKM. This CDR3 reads CASSPRTGSSQPQHF. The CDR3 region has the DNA TGTGCCAGCAGTCCTCGGACAGGGAGTAGTCAGCCCCAGCATTTT.

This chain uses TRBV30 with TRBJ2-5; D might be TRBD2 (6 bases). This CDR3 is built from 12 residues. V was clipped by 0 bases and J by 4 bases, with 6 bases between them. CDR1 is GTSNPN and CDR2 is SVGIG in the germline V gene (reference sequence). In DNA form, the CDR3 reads TGTGCCTGGAGTGTAGCGGGAGAGACCCAGTACTTC. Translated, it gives CAWSVAGETQYF.

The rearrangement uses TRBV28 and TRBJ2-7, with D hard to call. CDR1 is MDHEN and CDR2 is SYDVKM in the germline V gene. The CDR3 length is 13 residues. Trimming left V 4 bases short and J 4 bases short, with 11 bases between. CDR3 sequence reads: CASSSLGPYEQYF. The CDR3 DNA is TGTGCCAGCAGTTCGCTTGGGCCTTACGAGCAGTACTTC.

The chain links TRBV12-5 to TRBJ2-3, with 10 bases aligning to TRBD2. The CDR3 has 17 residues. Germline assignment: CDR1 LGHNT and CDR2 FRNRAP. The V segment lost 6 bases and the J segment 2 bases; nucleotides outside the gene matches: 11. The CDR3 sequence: CASGPTLAGYYTDTQYF. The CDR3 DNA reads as TGTGCTAGTGGCCCCACACTAGCGGGATATTACACAGATACGCAGTATTTT. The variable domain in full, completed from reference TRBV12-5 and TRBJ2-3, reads DARVTQTPRHKVTEMGQEVTMRCQPILGHNTVFWYRQTMMQGLELLAYFRNRAPLDDSGMPKDRFSAEMPDATLATLKIQPSEPRDSAVYFCASGPTLAGYYTDTQYFGPGTRLTVL.

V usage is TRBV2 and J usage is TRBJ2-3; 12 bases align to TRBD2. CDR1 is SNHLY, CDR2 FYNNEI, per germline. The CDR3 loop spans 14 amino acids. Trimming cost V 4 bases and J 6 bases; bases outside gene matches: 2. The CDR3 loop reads CASSASGGEDTQYF. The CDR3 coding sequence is TGTGCCAGCAGTGCTAGCGGGGGGGAGGATACGCAGTATTTT.

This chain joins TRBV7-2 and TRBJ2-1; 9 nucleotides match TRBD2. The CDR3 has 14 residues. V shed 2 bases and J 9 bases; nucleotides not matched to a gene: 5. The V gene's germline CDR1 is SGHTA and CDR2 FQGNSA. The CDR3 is CASSLPAGGPEQFF. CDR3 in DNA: TGTGCCAGCAGCTTACCCGCGGGAGGGCCTGAGCAGTTCTTC.

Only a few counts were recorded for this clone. As DNA, the CDR3 is TGCGCCAGCAGTGTGATGCCTGAGAATGAGCAGTTCTTC. Residues: CASSVMPENEQFF. The V call is TRBV10-2, the J call TRBJ2-1; D uncertain. The CDR3 contains 13 residues. Between the trimmed V and J ends, which lost 4 bases and 7 bases, there was a span of 11 bases. Germline V gene sequence: CDR1 WSHSY, CDR2 SAAADI.

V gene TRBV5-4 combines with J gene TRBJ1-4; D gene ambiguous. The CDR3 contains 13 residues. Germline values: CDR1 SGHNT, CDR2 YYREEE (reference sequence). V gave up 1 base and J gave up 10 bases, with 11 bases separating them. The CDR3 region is CASSLSPVGKLFF. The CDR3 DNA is TGTGCCAGCAGCTTGAGCCCTGTCGGAAAACTGTTTTTT.

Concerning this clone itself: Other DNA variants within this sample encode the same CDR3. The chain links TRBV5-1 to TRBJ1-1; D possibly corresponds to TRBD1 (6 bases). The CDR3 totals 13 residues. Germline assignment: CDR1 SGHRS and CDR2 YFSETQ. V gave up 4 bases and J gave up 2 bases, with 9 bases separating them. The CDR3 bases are TGCGCCAGCAGCCCGACAGGAAACACTGAAGCTTTCTTT. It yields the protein CASSPTGNTEAFF.

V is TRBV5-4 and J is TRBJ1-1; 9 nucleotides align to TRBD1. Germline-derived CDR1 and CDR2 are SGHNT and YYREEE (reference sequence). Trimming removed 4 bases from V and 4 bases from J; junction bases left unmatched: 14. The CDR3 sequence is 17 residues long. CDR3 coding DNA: TGTGCCAGCAGCGTGGGGACAGGGACACCTAGGGGCACTGAAGCTTTCTTT. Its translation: CASSVGTGTPRGTEAFF.

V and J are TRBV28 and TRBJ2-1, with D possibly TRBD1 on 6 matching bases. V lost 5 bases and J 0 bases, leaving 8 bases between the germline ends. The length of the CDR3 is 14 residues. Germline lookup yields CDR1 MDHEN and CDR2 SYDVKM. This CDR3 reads CASSRTASYNEQFF. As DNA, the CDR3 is TGTGCCAGCAGTCGGACAGCCTCCTACAATGAGCAGTTCTTC.

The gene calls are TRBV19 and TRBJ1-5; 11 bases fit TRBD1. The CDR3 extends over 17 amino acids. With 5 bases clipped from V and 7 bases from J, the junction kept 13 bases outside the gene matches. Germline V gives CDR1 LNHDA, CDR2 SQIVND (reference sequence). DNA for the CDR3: TGTGCCAGTAGTCCACACCCCGGACAGGGGGCTTGGCAGCCCCAGCATTTT. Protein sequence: CASSPHPGQGAWQPQHF.

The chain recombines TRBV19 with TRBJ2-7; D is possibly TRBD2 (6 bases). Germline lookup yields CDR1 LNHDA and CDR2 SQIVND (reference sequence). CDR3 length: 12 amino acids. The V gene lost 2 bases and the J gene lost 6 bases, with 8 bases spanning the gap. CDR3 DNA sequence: TGTGCCAGTAGTATATGGGGAGGCGAGCAGTACTTC. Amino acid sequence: CASSIWGGEQYF.

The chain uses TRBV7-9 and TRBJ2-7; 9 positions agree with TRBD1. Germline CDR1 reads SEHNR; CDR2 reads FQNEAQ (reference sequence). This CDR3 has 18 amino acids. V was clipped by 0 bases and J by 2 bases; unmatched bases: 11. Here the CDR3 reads CASSLAPAGTGLPYEQYF. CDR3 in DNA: TGTGCCAGCAGCTTAGCCCCGGCCGGGACAGGGCTCCCCTACGAGCAGTACTTC.